This TCR beta chain was observed in a study of blood T cell repertoires in COVID-19. This CDR3 region has 16 residues. Trimming shortened V by 0 bases and J by 5 bases, and 15 bases separated the two germline ends. CDR1 and CDR2 from the germline V gene are SGDLS and YYNGEE. Assay: immunoSEQ multiplex PCR; the TCRdb copy retains only in-frame clones and omits some. The sample contains 390,000 or so clones, 90% of which appear only once. This rearrangement joins TRBV9 to TRBJ2-1; weak D call: TRBD1 (6 bases). Sequencing used peripheral blood. The clonotype comes from a man aged 18 to 30 with active or convalescent COVID-19. CDR3 loop: CASSVVGTRANNEQFF. In nucleotides, the CDR3 is TGTGCCAGCAGCGTAGTTGGGACAAGGGCCAACAATGAGCAGTTCTTC.